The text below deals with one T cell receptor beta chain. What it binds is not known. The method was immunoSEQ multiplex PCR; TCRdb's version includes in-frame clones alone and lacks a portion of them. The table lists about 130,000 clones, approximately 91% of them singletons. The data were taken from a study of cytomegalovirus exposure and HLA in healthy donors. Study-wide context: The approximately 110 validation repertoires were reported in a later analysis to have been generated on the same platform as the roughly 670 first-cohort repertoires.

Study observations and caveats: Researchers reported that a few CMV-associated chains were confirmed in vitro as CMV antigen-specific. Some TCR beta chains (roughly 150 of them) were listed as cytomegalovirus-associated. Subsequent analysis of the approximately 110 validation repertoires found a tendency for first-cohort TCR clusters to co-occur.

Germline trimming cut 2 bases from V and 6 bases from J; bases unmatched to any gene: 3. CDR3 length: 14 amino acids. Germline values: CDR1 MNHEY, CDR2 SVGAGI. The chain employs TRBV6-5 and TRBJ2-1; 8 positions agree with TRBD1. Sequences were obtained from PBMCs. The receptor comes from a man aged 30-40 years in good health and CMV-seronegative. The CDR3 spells CASSYRTGPNEQFF. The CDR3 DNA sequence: TGTGCCAGCAGTTACAGGACAGGGCCCAATGAGCAGTTCTTC.